This TCR beta chain was recorded in a study of blood T cell repertoires in COVID-19. This CDR3 comprises 11 residues. Germline CDR1 reads MDHEN; CDR2 reads SYDVKM. The V end was cut by 6 bases, the J end by 4 bases, with 7 bases between. Sequenced by immunoSEQ multiplex PCR; TCRdb stores in-frame clones only, minus some. The sample lists fewer than 250,000 clones, about 91% occurring once. Sequencing was carried out using peripheral blood. The receptor was isolated from a man aged 30 to 45 with acute or convalescent COVID-19. The genes are TRBV28 and TRBJ2-7; D gene unclear. The CDR3 sequence: CASRRVYEQYF. The CDR3 coding sequence is TGTGCCAGCAGACGGGTGTACGAGCAGTACTTC.